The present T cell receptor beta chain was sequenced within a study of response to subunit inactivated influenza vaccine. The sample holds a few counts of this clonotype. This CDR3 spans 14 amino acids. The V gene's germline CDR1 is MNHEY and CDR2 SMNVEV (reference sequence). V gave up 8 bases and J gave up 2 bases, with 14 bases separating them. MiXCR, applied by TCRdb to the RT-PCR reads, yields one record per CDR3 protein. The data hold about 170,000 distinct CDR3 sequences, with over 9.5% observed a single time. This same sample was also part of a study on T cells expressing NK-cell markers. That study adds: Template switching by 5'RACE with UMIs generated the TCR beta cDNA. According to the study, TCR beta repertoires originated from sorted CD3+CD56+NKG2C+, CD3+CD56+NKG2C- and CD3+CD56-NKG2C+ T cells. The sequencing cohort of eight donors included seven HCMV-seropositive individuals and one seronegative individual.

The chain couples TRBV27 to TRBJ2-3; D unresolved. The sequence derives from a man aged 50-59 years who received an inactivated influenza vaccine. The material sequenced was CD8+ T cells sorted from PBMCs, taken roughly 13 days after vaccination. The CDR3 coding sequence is TGTGCCAGCCGCCCGGGTTCTTACACAGATACGCAGTATTTT. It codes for CASRPGSYTDTQYF.